Listed below are T cell receptor beta chains from one sample, sequenced in a study of T cell repertoires in cytomegalovirus infection. Each CDR3 protein is one row after TCRdb ran MiXCR on the reads. This table has 500,000 or so distinct CDR3 sequences, about 15% appearing once. Sequenced material: CD8+ T cells from PBMCs. Every receptor here comes from a human donor in good health (CMV status not recorded). Some clones in this sample may be carry-over from other donors' samples. Each CDR3 is given with its conserved first and last residue. The D gene is left open where the match is weak. Not every row has a clone size; where given, it reads once, few, many or a size class.

DNA: TGTGCCAGCAGAGGAAGAGTTGGGACTAGCTTAACCTACGAGCAGTACTTC
CDR3: CASRGRVGTSLTYEQYF
V: TRBV6-1
size: many
D: TRBD2
J: TRBJ2-7
length: 17

DNA: TGCGCCAGCAGCCGGGCCTCTGGGGCCAACGTCCTGACTTTC
CDR3: CASSRASGANVLTF
V: TRBV4-1
size: .
D: .
J: TRBJ2-6
length: 14

DNA: TGCAGCGTCCCCGGGACAGTCTATGGCTACACCTTC
CDR3: CSVPGTVYGYTF
V: TRBV29-1
size: .
D: TRBD1
J: TRBJ1-2
length: 12

DNA: TGTGCCAGCAGTCCCGACTACCTCAATGAGCAGTTCTTC
CDR3: CASSPDYLNEQFF
V: TRBV28
size: .
D: .
J: TRBJ2-1
length: 13

DNA: TGTGCCAGCAGCTCCCTTGGGGGCGGAAACACCATATATTTT
CDR3: CASSSLGGGNTIYF
V: TRBV6-6
size: .
D: .
J: TRBJ1-3
length: 14

DNA: TGTGCCAGCAGTGACCCGGGACTAGCGAATTGGAATGAGCAGTTCTTC
CDR3: CASSDPGLANWNEQFF
V: TRBV6-1
size: many
D: TRBD2
J: TRBJ2-1
length: 16

DNA: TGTGCCAGCAGGGCGGAACGGGTCTATGGCTACACCTTC
CDR3: CASRAERVYGYTF
V: TRBV6-5
size: few
D: .
J: TRBJ1-2
length: 13

DNA: TGTGCCAGTAGTCTCCGAGGACAGGGTAAGAAGGGGTCCTACAATGAGCAGTTCTTC
CDR3: CASSLRGQGKKGSYNEQFF
V: TRBV19
size: many
D: TRBD1
J: TRBJ2-1
length: 19

DNA: TGTGCCAGCAGCACGGCCGGACAGGGATACACAGATACGCAGTATTTT
CDR3: CASSTAGQGYTDTQYF
V: TRBV7-9
size: many
D: TRBD1
J: TRBJ2-3
length: 16

DNA: TGTGCCAGCAGCTCCCCCGGGCCCTCGGGCACAGATACGCAGTATTTT
CDR3: CASSSPGPSGTDTQYF
V: TRBV7-2
size: many
D: .
J: TRBJ2-3
length: 16

DNA: TGTGCCAGCAGCCCCCGGACAGTCCAAGAGACCCAGTACTTC
CDR3: CASSPRTVQETQYF
V: TRBV7-9
size: .
D: .
J: TRBJ2-5
length: 14

DNA: TGCGCCAGCAGCTTAGACATAGCGGGAGCCTACAATGAGCAGTTCTTC
CDR3: CASSLDIAGAYNEQFF
V: TRBV4-1
size: few
D: TRBD2
J: TRBJ2-1
length: 16

DNA: TGTGCCAGCAGTTATAGCGGGGGGCAGAGCACAGATACGCAGTATTTT
CDR3: CASSYSGGQSTDTQYF
V: TRBV6-5
size: many
D: TRBD2
J: TRBJ2-3
length: 16

DNA: TGTGCCAGCAGGCCGCCCCTGACCGGGACAGGGAATTCACCCCTCCACTTT
CDR3: CASRPPLTGTGNSPLHF
V: TRBV7-9
size: few
D: TRBD1
J: TRBJ1-6
length: 17